This record concerns one TCR beta chain sequence. These data are taken from a study of shared clonotypes between healthy human individuals. This CDR3 is built from 15 residues. The V segment lost 4 bases and the J segment 9 bases; nucleotides outside the gene matches: 14. Germline V gene lookup returns CDR1 SGHRS and CDR2 YFSETQ. Clones were read by immunoSEQ multiplex PCR, and TCRdb kept only the in-frame ones, dropping some. The sample holds millions of clones, 85% to 95% seen once. The genes are TRBV5-1 and TRBJ2-7; 9 bases map to TRBD1. The origin of this receptor is a man between 18 and 35 years old in good health. The specimen sequenced was naive CD4+ T cells sorted from blood. Regarding subset: CD45RA+ positively selected. The CDR3 nucleotides are TGCGCCAGCAGCGAAGCTACCGGGACAGGGAACCGGCAGTACTTC. Translating it yields CASSEATGTGNRQYF.